This TCR beta chain appears in the sequencing data of a study of OX40 agonist ivuxolimab in advanced cancers. Measured with immunoSEQ multiplex PCR; TCRdb has only the in-frame clones, and not every one. The sample has 70,000 to 95,000 clones; roughly 87% are singletons. This TCR was sampled from an adult with an advanced solid tumor such as melanoma, head and neck, liver or kidney cancer. The sequencing here drew on CD4+ or CD8+ T cells sorted from blood, taken in a trial of the OX40 agonist ivuxolimab.

The CDR3 spells CASSGQGGSGEQYV. CDR3 DNA: TGTGCCAGCAGTGGACAGGGGGGGTCTGGAGAGCAGTACGTC. The rearrangement joins TRBV6-1 to TRBJ2-7, with TRBD1 identical over 9 bases. Germline values: CDR1 MNHNS, CDR2 SASEGT. This CDR3 contains 14 residues. Trimming removed 4 bases from V and 7 bases from J; junction bases left unmatched: 8.